This entry lists 8 T cell receptor beta chains sequenced from one sample in a study of T cell clonotyping in hematopoietic cell transplantation. The assay was immunoSEQ multiplex PCR, and TCRdb's table has in-frame clones only and misses some. The table has around 9,300 clones, 65% to 90% seen once. Sequences were derived from PBMCs, sampled 180 days after allogeneic stem cell transplant. The origin of the receptors is a female patient between 25 and 45 years old who had an allogeneic stem cell transplant, so the T cells may come from the graft donor. Some clones in this sample may be carry-over from other donors' samples.

This chain joins TRBV11-3 and TRBJ2-3; the D gene is possibly TRBD2 (6 bases). Trimming took 2 bases from V and 0 from J, leaving 6 bases between them. Germline lookup yields CDR1 SGHNT and CDR2 YENEEA. The CDR3 runs to 14 residues. CDR3 sequence reads: CASSLSGSTDTQYF. The CDR3 DNA reads as TGTGCCAGCAGCTTAAGCGGGAGCACAGATACGCAGTATTTT.

The J gene is TRBJ2-5, the V gene TRBV18, with D unresolved. V lost 4 bases, J lost 3 bases, and 15 bases lay in between. CDR3 length equals 15 residues. Germline V gives CDR1 KGHSH, CDR2 LQKENI. The CDR3 loop is CASSRGRPAEETQYF. The CDR3 DNA reads as TGTGCCAGCTCACGCGGAAGACCCGCCGAAGAGACCCAGTACTTC.

The V call is TRBV2, the J call TRBJ1-2; D is uncertain. The ends were cut back, 7 bases at V and 4 bases at J, with 10 bases in the middle. In germline, CDR1 is SNHLY, CDR2 FYNNEI. The CDR3 spans 12 residues. CDR3 sequence reads: CASNTVAYGYTF. CDR3 bases: TGTGCCAGCAACACAGTGGCCTATGGCTACACCTTC.

This chain uses TRBV9 with TRBJ2-5, with D perhaps TRBD2 (5 bases). CDR3 length: 15 amino acids. The germline V gene has CDR1 SGDLS and CDR2 YYNGEE. Trimming cost V 0 bases and J 5 bases, with 14 bases left between them. The chain's CDR3 is CASSVVASPRETQYF. CDR3 nucleotides: TGTGCCAGCAGCGTAGTCGCTAGCCCCCGGGAGACCCAGTACTTC. Full variable domain (rest looked up from reference TRBV9 and TRBJ2-5): DSGVTQTPKHLITATGQRVTLRCSPRSGDLSVYWYQQSLDQGLQFLIQYYNGEERAKGNILERFSAQQFPDLHSELNLSSLELGDSALYFCASSVVASPRETQYFGPGTRLLVL.

This chain uses TRBV7-2 with TRBJ1-4; D gene unclear. Germline V gene data show CDR1 as SGHTA and CDR2 as FQGNSA. The V end lost 4 bases, the J end lost 7 bases, and 7 bases lay between the germline ends. The CDR3 loop spans 12 amino acids. CDR3 region: CASSSFLEKLFF. CDR3 DNA sequence: TGTGCCAGCAGCTCCTTTCTTGAAAAACTGTTTTTT. Supplemented by reference TRBV7-2 and TRBJ1-4, the full variable domain reads GAGVSQSPSNKVTEKGKDVELRCDPISGHTALYWYRQSLGQGLEFLIYFQGNSAPDKSGLPSDRFSAERTGGSVSTLTIQRTQQEDSAVYLCASSSFLEKLFFGSGTQLSVL.

This chain connects TRBV6-4 to TRBJ1-1; unclear D gene. Germline-derived CDR1 and CDR2 are MRHNA and SNTAGT. CDR3 length equals 13 residues. Trimming pared 5 bases from V and 4 bases from J, leaving 11 bases between. CDR3 residues: CASSSTGTTEAFF. The CDR3 coding sequence is TGTGCCAGCAGTAGTACGGGTACCACTGAAGCTTTCTTT.

The V and J genes are TRBV4-3 and TRBJ1-6, with D possibly being TRBD1 (5 bases). The V end lost 1 base, the J end lost 7 bases, and 11 bases lay between the germline ends. This CDR3 has 15 residues. Germline lookup yields CDR1 LGHNA and CDR2 YSLEER. The CDR3 region is CASSQVRTRNSPLHF. For the CDR3, the DNA is TGCGCCAGCAGCCAAGTTAGGACACGGAATTCACCCCTCCACTTT.

This chain's CDR3 is CASSYSNRAGYGYTF. The CDR3 DNA follows: TGTGCCAGCAGTTACTCGAACAGGGCGGGCTATGGCTACACCTTC. The V call is TRBV6-6, the J call TRBJ1-2, with D perhaps TRBD1 (6 bases). V was clipped by 0 bases and J by 4 bases, with 12 bases between them. The CDR3 sequence is 15 residues long. Per germline, CDR1 MNHNY and CDR2 SVGAGI (reference sequence).